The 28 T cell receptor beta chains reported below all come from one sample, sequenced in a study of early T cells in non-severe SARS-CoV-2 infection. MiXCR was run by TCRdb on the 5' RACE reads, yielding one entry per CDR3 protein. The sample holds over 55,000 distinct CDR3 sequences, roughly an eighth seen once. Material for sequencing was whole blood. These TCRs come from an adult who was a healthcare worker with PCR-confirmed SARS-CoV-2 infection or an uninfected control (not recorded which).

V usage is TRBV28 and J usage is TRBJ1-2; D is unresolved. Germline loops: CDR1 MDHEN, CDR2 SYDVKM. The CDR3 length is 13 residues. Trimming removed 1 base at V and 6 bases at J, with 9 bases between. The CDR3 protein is CASSLYQVNGYTF. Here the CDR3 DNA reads TGTGCCAGCAGTTTATACCAGGTGAATGGCTACACCTTC.

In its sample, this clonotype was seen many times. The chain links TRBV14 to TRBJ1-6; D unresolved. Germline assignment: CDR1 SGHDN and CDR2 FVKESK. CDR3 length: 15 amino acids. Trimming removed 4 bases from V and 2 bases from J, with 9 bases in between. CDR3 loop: CASSPGNAYNSPLHF. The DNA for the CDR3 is TGTGCCAGCAGCCCCGGGAACGCCTATAATTCACCCCTCCACTTT.

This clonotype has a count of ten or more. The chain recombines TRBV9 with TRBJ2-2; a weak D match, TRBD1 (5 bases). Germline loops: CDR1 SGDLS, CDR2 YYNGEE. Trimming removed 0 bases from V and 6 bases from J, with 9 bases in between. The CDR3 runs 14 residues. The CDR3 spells CASSVDEGAGELFF. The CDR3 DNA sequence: TGTGCCAGCAGCGTAGATGAAGGGGCCGGGGAGCTGTTTTTT.

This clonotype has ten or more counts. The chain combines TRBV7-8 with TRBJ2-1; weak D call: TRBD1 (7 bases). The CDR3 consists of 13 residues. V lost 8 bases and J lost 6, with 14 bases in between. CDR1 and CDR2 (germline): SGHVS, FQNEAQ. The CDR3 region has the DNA TGTGCCAGCGCCGGGGGACAGTCCAATGAGCAGTTCTTC. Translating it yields CASAGGQSNEQFF.

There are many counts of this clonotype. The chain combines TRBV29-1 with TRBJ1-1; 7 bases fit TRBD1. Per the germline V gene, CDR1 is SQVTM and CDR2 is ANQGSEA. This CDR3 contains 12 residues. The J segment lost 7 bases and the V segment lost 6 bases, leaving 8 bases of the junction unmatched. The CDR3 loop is CSVAGTELEAFF. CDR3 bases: TGCAGCGTCGCCGGGACAGAACTTGAAGCTTTCTTT.

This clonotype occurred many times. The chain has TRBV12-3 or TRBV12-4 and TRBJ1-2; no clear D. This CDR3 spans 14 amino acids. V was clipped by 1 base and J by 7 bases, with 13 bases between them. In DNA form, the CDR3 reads TGTGCCAGCAGTTTAGGGCAAGGGCGGAGTGGCTACACCTTC. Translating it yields CASSLGQGRSGYTF.

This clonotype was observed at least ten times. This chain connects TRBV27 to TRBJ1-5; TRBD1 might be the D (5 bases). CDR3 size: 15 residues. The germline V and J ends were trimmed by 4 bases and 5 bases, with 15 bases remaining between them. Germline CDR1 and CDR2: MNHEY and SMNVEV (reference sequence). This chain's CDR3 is CASSSGTRGDQPQHF. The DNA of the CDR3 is TGTGCCAGCAGTTCCGGGACCAGAGGGGATCAGCCCCAGCATTTT.

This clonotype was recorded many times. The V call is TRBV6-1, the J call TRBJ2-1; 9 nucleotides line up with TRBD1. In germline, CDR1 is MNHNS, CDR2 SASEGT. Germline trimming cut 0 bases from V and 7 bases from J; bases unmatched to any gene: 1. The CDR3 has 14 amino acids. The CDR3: CASSEATGGNEQFF. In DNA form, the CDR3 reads TGTGCCAGCAGTGAAGCGACAGGGGGTAATGAGCAGTTCTTC.

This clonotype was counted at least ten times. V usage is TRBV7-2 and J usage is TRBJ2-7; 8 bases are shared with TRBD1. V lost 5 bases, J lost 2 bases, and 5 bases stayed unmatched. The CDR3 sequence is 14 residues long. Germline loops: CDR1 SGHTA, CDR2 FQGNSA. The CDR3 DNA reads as TGTGCCAGCAGCCCCCGACAGGGGACCTACGAGCAGTACTTC. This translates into CASSPRQGTYEQYF.

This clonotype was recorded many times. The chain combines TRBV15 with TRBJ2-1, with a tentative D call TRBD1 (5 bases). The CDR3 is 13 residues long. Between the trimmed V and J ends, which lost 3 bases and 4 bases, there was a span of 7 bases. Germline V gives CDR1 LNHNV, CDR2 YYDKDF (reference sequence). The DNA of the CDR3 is TGTGCCACCAGCAGGGACAATTACAATGAGCAGTTCTTC. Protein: CATSRDNYNEQFF.

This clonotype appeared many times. The CDR3 DNA follows: TGTGCCAGCAGTTTATCCGCAGGTTGGACTAGCACAGATACGCAGTATTTT. Its protein product is CASSLSAGWTSTDTQYF. This chain links TRBV27 with TRBJ2-3, with D perhaps TRBD2 (5 bases). Per the germline V gene, CDR1 is MNHEY and CDR2 is SMNVEV (reference sequence). This CDR3 spans 17 amino acids. Trimming removed 0 bases at V and 0 bases at J, with 13 bases between.

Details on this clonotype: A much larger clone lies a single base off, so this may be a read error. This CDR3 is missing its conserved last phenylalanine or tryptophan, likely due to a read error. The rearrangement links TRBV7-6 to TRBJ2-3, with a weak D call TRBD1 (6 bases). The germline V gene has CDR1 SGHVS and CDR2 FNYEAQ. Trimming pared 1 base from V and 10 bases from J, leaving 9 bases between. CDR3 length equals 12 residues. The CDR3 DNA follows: TGTGCCAGCAGCTTAGAGGGACACGCGCAGTATTTA. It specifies CASSLEGHAQYL.

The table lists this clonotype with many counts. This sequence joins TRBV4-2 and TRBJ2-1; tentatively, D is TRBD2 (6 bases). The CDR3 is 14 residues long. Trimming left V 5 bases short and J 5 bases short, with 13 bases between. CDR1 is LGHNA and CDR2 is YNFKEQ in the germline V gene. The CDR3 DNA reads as TGTGCCAGCAGCATCAGCTGGACTAACAATGAGCAGTTCTTC. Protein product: CASSISWTNNEQFF.

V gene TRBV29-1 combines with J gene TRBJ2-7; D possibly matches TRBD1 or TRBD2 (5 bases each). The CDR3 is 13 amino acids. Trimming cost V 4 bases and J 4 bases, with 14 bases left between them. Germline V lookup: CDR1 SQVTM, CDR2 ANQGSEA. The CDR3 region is CSVVDWGIYEQYF. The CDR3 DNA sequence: TGCAGCGTTGTTGACTGGGGGATATACGAGCAGTACTTC.

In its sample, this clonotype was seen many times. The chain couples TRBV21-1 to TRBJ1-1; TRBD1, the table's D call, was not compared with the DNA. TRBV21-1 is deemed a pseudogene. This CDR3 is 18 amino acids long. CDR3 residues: CASSMWRQGALLATEAFF. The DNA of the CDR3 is TGTGCCAGCAGCATGTGGAGACAGGGGGCGCTTTTGGCCACTGAAGCTTTCTTT.

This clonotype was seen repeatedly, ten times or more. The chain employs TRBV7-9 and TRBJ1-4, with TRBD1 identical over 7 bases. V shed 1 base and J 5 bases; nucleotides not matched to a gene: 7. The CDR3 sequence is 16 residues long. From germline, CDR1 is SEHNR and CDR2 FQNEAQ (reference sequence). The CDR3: CASSLVGSTGNEKLFF. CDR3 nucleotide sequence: TGTGCCAGCAGCTTAGTGGGGTCGACAGGGAATGAAAAACTGTTTTTT.

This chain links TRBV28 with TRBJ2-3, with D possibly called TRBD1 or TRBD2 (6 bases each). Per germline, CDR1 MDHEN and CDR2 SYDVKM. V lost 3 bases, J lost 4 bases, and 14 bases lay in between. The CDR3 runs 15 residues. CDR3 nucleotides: TGTGCCAGCAGTTTCAGGGGCGGGACCGCAGATACGCAGTATTTT. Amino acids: CASSFRGGTADTQYF.

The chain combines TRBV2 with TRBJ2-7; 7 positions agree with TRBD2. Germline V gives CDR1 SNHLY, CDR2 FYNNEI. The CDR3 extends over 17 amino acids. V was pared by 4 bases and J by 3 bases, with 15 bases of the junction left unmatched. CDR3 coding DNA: TGTGCCAGCAGTGTTGGCTCCGCAGATGGCGGGGGCTACGAGCAGTACTTC. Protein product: CASSVGSADGGGYEQYF.

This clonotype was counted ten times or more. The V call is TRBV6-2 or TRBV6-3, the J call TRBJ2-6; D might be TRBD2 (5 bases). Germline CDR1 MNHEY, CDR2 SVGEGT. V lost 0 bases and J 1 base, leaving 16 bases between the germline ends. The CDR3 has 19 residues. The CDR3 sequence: CASSYSIMRDPSGANVLTF. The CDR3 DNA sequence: TGTGCCAGCAGTTACTCGATAATGAGGGATCCTTCTGGGGCCAACGTCCTGACTTTC.

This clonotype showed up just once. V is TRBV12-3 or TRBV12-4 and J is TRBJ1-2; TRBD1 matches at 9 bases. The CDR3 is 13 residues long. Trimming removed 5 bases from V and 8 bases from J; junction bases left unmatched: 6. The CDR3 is CASSEGQGTGYTF. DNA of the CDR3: TGTGCCAGCAGTGAAGGACAGGGGACGGGCTACACCTTC.

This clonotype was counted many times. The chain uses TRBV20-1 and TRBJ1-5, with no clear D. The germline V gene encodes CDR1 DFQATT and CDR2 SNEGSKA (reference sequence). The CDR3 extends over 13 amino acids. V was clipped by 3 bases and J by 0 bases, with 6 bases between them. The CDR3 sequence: CSAREYSNQPQHF. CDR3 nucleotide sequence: TGCAGTGCTAGGGAGTATAGCAATCAGCCCCAGCATTTT.

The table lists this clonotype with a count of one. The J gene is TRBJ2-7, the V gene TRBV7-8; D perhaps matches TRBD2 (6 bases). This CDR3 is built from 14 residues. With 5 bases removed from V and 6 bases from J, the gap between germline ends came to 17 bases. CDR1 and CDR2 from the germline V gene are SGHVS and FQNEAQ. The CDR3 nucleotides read TGTGCCAGCAGCCCCTTATCCCTCGGGGGCGAGCAGTACTTC. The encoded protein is CASSPLSLGGEQYF.

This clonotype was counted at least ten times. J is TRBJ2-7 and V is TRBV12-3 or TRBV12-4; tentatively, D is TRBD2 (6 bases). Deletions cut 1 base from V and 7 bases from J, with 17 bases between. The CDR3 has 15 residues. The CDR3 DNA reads TGTGCCAGCAGTTTAGTGGTAGCGGAGACCCGGGAGCAGTACTTC. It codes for CASSLVVAETREQYF.

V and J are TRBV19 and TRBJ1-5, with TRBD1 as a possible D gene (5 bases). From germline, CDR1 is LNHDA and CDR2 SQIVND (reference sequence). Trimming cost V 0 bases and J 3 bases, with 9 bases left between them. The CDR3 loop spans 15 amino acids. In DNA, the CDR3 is TGTGCCAGTAGTATAGACAGGGAAGACAATCAGCCCCAGCATTTT. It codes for CASSIDREDNQPQHF.

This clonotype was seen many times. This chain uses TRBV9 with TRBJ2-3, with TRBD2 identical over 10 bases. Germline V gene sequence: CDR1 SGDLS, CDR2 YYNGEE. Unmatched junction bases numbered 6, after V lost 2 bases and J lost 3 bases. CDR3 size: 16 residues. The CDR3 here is CASSVRGLANTDTQYF. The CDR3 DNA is TGTGCCAGCAGCGTCAGGGGACTAGCGAATACAGATACGCAGTATTTT. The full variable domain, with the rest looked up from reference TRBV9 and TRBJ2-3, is DSGVTQTPKHLITATGQRVTLRCSPRSGDLSVYWYQQSLDQGLQFLIQYYNGEERAKGNILERFSAQQFPDLHSELNLSSLELGDSALYFCASSVRGLANTDTQYFGPGTRLTVL.

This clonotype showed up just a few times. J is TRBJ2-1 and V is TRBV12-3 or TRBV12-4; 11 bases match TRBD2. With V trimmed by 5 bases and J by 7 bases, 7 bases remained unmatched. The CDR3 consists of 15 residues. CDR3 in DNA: TGTGCCAGCAGTACTAGGTCTAGCGGGGGGAATGAGCAGTTCTTC. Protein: CASSTRSSGGNEQFF.

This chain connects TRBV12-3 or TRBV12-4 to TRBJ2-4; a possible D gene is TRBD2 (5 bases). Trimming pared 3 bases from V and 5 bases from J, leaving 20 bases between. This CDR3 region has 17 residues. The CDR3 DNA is TGTGCCAGCAGTTTCGGAGCGGCCCCCCCCGGCGAAAACATTCAGTACTTC. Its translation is CASSFGAAPPGENIQYF.

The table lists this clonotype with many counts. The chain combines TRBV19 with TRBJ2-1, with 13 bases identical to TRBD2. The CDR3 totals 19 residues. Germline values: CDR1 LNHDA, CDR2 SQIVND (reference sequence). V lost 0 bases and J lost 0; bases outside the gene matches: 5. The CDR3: CASSIDRTSGRNSYNEQFF. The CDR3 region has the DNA TGTGCCAGTAGTATAGATAGGACTAGCGGGAGAAACTCCTACAATGAGCAGTTCTTC.